These 14 T cell receptor beta chains were all obtained from the same sample, sequenced in a study of T cells in Graves' hyperthyroidism and ophthalmopathy. TCR beta CDR3 regions were amplified from RNA. In the first-round RT-PCR of the TCR CDR3, the HTBI primer set was used. MiXCR, applied by TCRdb to the multiplex PCR reads, yields one record per CDR3 protein. The sample carries about 840,000 distinct CDR3 sequences, over 35% recorded once. The sequencing input was blood. The source is a man aged 18 to 30 with Graves' hyperthyroidism.

This clonotype has ten or more counts. The V call is TRBV25-1, the J call TRBJ1-4, with 8 bases aligning to TRBD1. This CDR3 contains 17 residues. The germline CDR1 and CDR2 sequences are MGHDK and SYGVNS. V lost 1 base, J lost 4 bases, and 8 bases stayed unmatched. The CDR3 bases are TGTGCCAGCAGTGAATTGGCAGGGGGCGGTGATAATGAAAAACTGTTTTTT. Encoded protein: CASSELAGGGDNEKLFF. The complete variable domain, with remaining parts taken from reference TRBV25-1 and TRBJ1-4, reads EADIYQTPRYLVIGTGKKITLECSQTMGHDKMYWYQQDPGMELHLIHYSYGVNSTEKGDLSSESTVSRIRTEHFPLTLESARPSHTSQYLCASSELAGGGDNEKLFFGSGTQLSVL.

The J gene is TRBJ2-6, the V gene TRBV12-3 or TRBV12-4; D is uncertain. The CDR3 is 14 amino acids. Trimming stripped 3 bases from V and 4 bases from J, with 7 bases between. CDR3 sequence (DNA): TGTGCCAGCAGTTTGCCAGAGGGGGCCAACGTCCTGACTTTC. It translates to CASSLPEGANVLTF.

This clonotype appeared a few times. The CDR3 sequence: CSAQGAGNSPLHF. The CDR3 coding sequence is TGCAGTGCCCAGGGGGCCGGGAATTCACCCCTCCACTTT. The chain is built from TRBV20-1 and TRBJ1-6; 8 nucleotides agree with TRBD1. Unmatched junction bases numbered 5, after V lost 6 bases and J lost 7 bases. CDR3 length: 13 residues. Germline CDR1 DFQATT, CDR2 SNEGSKA (reference sequence).

CDR3 loop: CASSQPGTGGFGYTF. The CDR3 coding sequence is TGTGCCAGCAGCCAACCCGGGACAGGGGGTTTTGGCTACACCTTC. This rearrangement joins TRBV14 to TRBJ1-2, with 11 bases lining up with TRBD1. With V trimmed by 2 bases and J by 7 bases, 6 bases remained unmatched. In germline, CDR1 is SGHDN, CDR2 FVKESK. This CDR3 is 15 amino acids long.

This clonotype was detected a few times. CDR3 nucleotide sequence: TGTGCTAGTTCGACAGGGACGTACCCTGAAGCTTTCTTT. Its protein is CASSTGTYPEAFF. The chain combines TRBV12-5 with TRBJ1-1; TRBD1 aligns across 7 bases. From germline, CDR1 is LGHNT and CDR2 FRNRAP. The CDR3 totals 13 residues. Trimming took 8 bases from V and 6 from J; bases not matched to a gene: 9. Supplemented by reference TRBV12-5 and TRBJ1-1, the full variable domain reads DARVTQTPRHKVTEMGQEVTMRCQPILGHNTVFWYRQTMMQGLELLAYFRNRAPLDDSGMPKDRFSAEMPDATLATLKIQPSEPRDSAVYFCASSTGTYPEAFFGQGTRLTVV.

This clonotype came up once. The CDR3 does not close with the conserved phenylalanine or tryptophan, likely indicating a read error. The chain combines TRBV20-1 with TRBJ1-1, with TRBD1 matching 8 bases. The CDR3 runs 14 residues. V was clipped by 2 bases and J by 4 bases; unmatched bases: 6. The V gene's germline CDR1 is DFQATT and CDR2 SNEGSKA (reference sequence). CDR3 loop: CSARQTTGGTEAFL. The CDR3 nucleotides are TGCAGTGCTAGACAAACCACAGGGGGCACTGAAGCTTTCCTT.

The chain is built from TRBV15 and TRBJ1-2; D ambiguous. Germline lookup yields CDR1 LNHNV and CDR2 YYDKDF (reference sequence). V lost 7 bases and J lost 5, with 14 bases in between. The CDR3 is made up of 13 amino acids. For the CDR3, the DNA is TGTGCCACCACCCGAGATCGAGTTTATGGCTACACCTTC. Amino acids: CATTRDRVYGYTF.

CDR3 in DNA: TGTGCCAGCAGCTTAAGAGGTGGGGTGGAAGGCTACACCTTC. Translation gives CASSLRGGVEGYTF. The V gene is TRBV7-8, the J gene TRBJ1-2; D not resolved. This CDR3 comprises 14 residues. The V end lost 2 bases, the J end lost 8 bases, and 15 bases lay between the germline ends. CDR1 is SGHVS, CDR2 FQNEAQ, per germline.

In this sample, this clonotype turned up a few times. The rearrangement joins TRBV12-3 or TRBV12-4 to TRBJ1-5; tentatively, D is TRBD1 (6 bases). The CDR3 totals 14 residues. The V gene lost 2 bases and the J gene lost 7 bases, with 12 bases spanning the gap. The CDR3 region has the DNA TGTGCCAGCAGTTTACTAGGGGGGAGGCAGCCCCAGCATTTT. It codes for CASSLLGGRQPQHF.

This clonotype was seen at least ten times. The CDR3 DNA sequence: TGTGCCACCAGTAGGCAGGGGGCAACCGAGCAGTACTTC. It yields the protein CATSRQGATEQYF. The J gene is TRBJ2-7, the V gene TRBV15; the match to TRBD1 covers 8 bases. This CDR3 is 13 amino acids long. V gave up 6 bases and J gave up 6 bases; unmatched junction bases: 7. From germline, CDR1 is LNHNV and CDR2 YYDKDF (reference sequence). The variable domain in full, completed from reference TRBV15 and TRBJ2-7, reads DAMVIQNPRYQVTQFGKPVTLSCSQTLNHNVMYWYQQKSSQAPKLLFHYYDKDFNNEADTPDNFQSRRPNTSFCFLDIRSPGLGDTAMYLCATSRQGATEQYFGPGTRLTVT.

This clonotype was counted ten times or more. J is TRBJ2-6 and V is TRBV19, with D unclear. Per the germline V gene, CDR1 is LNHDA and CDR2 is SQIVND (reference sequence). This CDR3 comprises 15 residues. V dropped 0 bases and J dropped 0 bases, with 3 bases sitting between them. CDR3 bases: TGTGCCAGTAGTATAGACGGCTCTGGGGCCAACGTCCTGACTTTC. Protein sequence: CASSIDGSGANVLTF.

This clonotype was detected many times. The chain employs TRBV10-3 and TRBJ1-1; 7 nucleotides match TRBD1. The V gene end was trimmed by 5 bases and the J gene end by 2 bases; junction bases not matched to a gene: 5. CDR1 is ENHRY, CDR2 SYGVKD, per germline. The CDR3 covers 14 residues. CDR3 in amino acids: CAISPGTVNTEAFF. CDR3 DNA sequence: TGTGCCATCAGTCCCGGGACAGTCAACACTGAAGCTTTCTTT.

V is TRBV7-2 and J is TRBJ2-7, with TRBD1 matching over 9 bases. Trimming cost V 6 bases and J 2 bases; bases outside gene matches: 8. This CDR3 comprises 15 residues. In germline, CDR1 is SGHTA, CDR2 FQGNSA. CDR3 residues: CASRTGTGSTYEQYF. The CDR3 coding sequence is TGTGCCAGCAGGACCGGGACAGGGAGCACCTACGAGCAGTACTTC.

To note about this clonotype: This may come from a read error, since a much larger clone is one base off. The chain couples TRBV2 to TRBJ1-4; TRBD1 might be the D (5 bases). CDR3 length equals 13 residues. Germline CDR1 reads SNHLY; CDR2 reads FYNNEI. Written as DNA, the CDR3 is TGTGCCAGCAATGGGGAGGGGAGTGAAGAACTGTTTTTT. It translates to CASNGEGSEELFF.